This TCR beta chain was documented in a study of T cells after yellow fever vaccination. Overall study findings and caveats: Faster peaking, at day 5 versus 15, marked a secondary response that was weaker.

TCRdb re-derived calls from the 5' RACE reads in MiXCR, one entry per CDR3 protein. The profile covers hundreds of thousands of distinct CDR3 sequences, with roughly 12% appearing a single time and more than 15% taken by the ten largest. This clonotype was detected many times. Its target is unknown. Trimming took 7 bases from V and 6 from J; bases not matched to a gene: 5. CDR1 and CDR2 from the germline V gene are SGHTA and FQGNSA. The CDR3 contains 12 residues. The specimen was PBMCs, collected on the day of the first yellow fever vaccination. The TCR was taken from a man younger than 30 who received the YFV17D yellow fever vaccine. The V gene is TRBV7-2, the J gene TRBJ2-7, with 8 nucleotides matching TRBD2. This chain's CDR3 is CASTVAGGEQYF. The CDR3, as DNA: TGTGCCAGCACCGTCGCGGGGGGCGAGCAGTACTTC.